Shown below are 19 T cell receptor beta chains from a single sample sequenced in a study of cytomegalovirus exposure and HLA in healthy donors. The study ran its PCR with 60 Vbeta and 13 Jbeta primers. Sequencing was performed with immunoSEQ multiplex PCR; in TCRdb, only in-frame clones are kept and a portion is missing. The sample holds roughly 34,000 clones, roughly 67% seen once. The sample taken for sequencing was PBMCs. Receptors were obtained from a man aged 35 to 55 in good health and CMV-seropositive.

This clone came up a few times. The CDR3 nucleotides read TGTGCCAGCAGTGCACAGGGAAAAGGGACTAATGAAAAACTGTTTTTT. It translates to CASSAQGKGTNEKLFF. The chain links TRBV25-1 to TRBJ1-4; a weak D match, TRBD1 (6 bases). This CDR3 has 16 amino acids. Trimming shortened V by 4 bases and J by 2 bases, and 14 bases separated the two germline ends. CDR1 and CDR2 from the germline V gene are MGHDK and SYGVNS.

The chain couples TRBV18 to TRBJ2-3; D might be TRBD1 (6 bases). CDR3 length: 14 residues. Trimming took 1 base from V and 3 from J, leaving 8 bases between them. Germline assignment: CDR1 KGHSH and CDR2 LQKENI. This CDR3 reads CASSPQGVTDTQYF. Here the CDR3 DNA reads TGTGCCAGCTCACCACAGGGGGTAACAGATACGCAGTATTTT. The full variable domain, completed using reference TRBV18 and TRBJ2-3, is NAGVMQNPRHLVRRRGQEARLRCSPMKGHSHVYWYRQLPEEGLKFMVYLQKENIIDESGMPKERFSAEFPKEGPSILRIQQVVRGDSAAYFCASSPQGVTDTQYFGPGTRLTVL.

This chain joins TRBV7-3 and TRBJ1-1; D is unclear. CDR3 length: 13 amino acids. Germline V gene sequence: CDR1 SGHTA, CDR2 FQGTGA. The V gene lost 5 bases and the J gene lost 1 base, with 8 bases spanning the gap. The CDR3 coding sequence is TGTGCCAGCAGCGTACGAGAGAACACTGAAGCTTTCTTT. Translating it yields CASSVRENTEAFF. Drawing the rest from reference TRBV7-3 and TRBJ1-1, the complete variable domain is GAGVSQTPSNKVTEKGKYVELRCDPISGHTALYWYRQSLGQGPEFLIYFQGTGAADDSGLPNDRFFAVRPEGSVSTLKIQRTERGDSAVYLCASSVRENTEAFFGQGTRLTVV.

This clone was seen just once. As DNA, the CDR3 is TGTGCCAGCTCACCACCTCACAGAACGAGCACAGATACGCAGTATTTT. It translates to CASSPPHRTSTDTQYF. The chain has TRBV18 and TRBJ2-3; D remains ambiguous. V lost 0 bases, J lost 0 bases, and 10 bases lay in between. CDR1 and CDR2 from the germline V gene are KGHSH and LQKENI. This CDR3 region has 16 residues. The variable domain in full, with the rest retrieved from reference TRBV18 and TRBJ2-3, is NAGVMQNPRHLVRRRGQEARLRCSPMKGHSHVYWYRQLPEEGLKFMVYLQKENIIDESGMPKERFSAEFPKEGPSILRIQQVVRGDSAAYFCASSPPHRTSTDTQYFGPGTRLTVL.

The chain has TRBV9 and TRBJ2-2, with TRBD1 matching 9 bases. The CDR3 loop spans 15 amino acids. CDR1 SGDLS and CDR2 YYNGEE come from the germline V gene. J gave up 5 bases and V 4 bases, and 6 bases lay outside the gene matches. The CDR3 bases are TGTGCCAGCAGCACCGGACAGGGGAGGACCGGGGAGCTGTTTTTT. It codes for CASSTGQGRTGELFF.

This clone was seen once. The chain links TRBV7-2 to TRBJ2-1, with 8 bases that match TRBD1. There are 13 residues in the CDR3. The germline gives CDR1 SGHTA, CDR2 FQGNSA. Trimming at V came to 1 base and at J to 7 bases, leaving 0 bases not matched to a gene. The CDR3 DNA is TGTGCCAGCAGCTTAGGGACAGGGAATGAGCAGTTCTTC. Translated, it gives CASSLGTGNEQFF.

CDR3 amino acids: CASPVRLSYEQYF. In DNA, the CDR3 is TGTGCCAGCCCCGTTCGACTCTCCTACGAGCAGTACTTC. The genes are TRBV25-1 and TRBJ2-7; no firm D call. Germline CDR1 reads MGHDK; CDR2 reads SYGVNS. This CDR3 is 13 amino acids long. V was cut by 8 bases and J by 0 bases, with 11 bases left in between.

This sequence joins TRBV19 and TRBJ1-2; 7 positions match TRBD1. Germline V gives CDR1 LNHDA, CDR2 SQIVND (reference sequence). The CDR3 loop spans 15 amino acids. The V segment lost 2 bases and the J segment 3 bases; nucleotides outside the gene matches: 6. The CDR3: CASSISGQGDYGYTF. DNA for the CDR3: TGTGCCAGTAGTATAAGTGGGCAGGGGGACTATGGCTACACCTTC. Together with reference TRBV19 and TRBJ1-2, the CDR3 gives the full variable domain: DGGITQSPKYLFRKEGQNVTLSCEQNLNHDAMYWYRQDPGQGLRLIYYSQIVNDFQKGDIAEGYSVSREKKESFPLTVTSAQKNPTAFYLCASSISGQGDYGYTFGSGTRLTVV.

The sample holds a few counts of this clone. This rearrangement joins TRBV30 to TRBJ1-1; D is undetermined. Germline CDR1 and CDR2: GTSNPN and SVGIG (reference sequence). The CDR3 is 11 amino acids. V was pared by 7 bases and J by 1 base, with 7 bases between. In DNA, the CDR3 is TGTGCCTCCACAGCGAACACTGAAGCTTTCTTT. Translation gives CASTANTEAFF.

This clone has more than one count but fewer than ten. The chain joins TRBV11-2 to TRBJ1-1; D remains ambiguous. The germline V and J ends were trimmed by 4 bases and 0 bases, with 18 bases remaining between them. This CDR3 has 17 amino acids. Looked up from germline, CDR1 is SGHAT and CDR2 is FQNNGV. The CDR3 sequence: CASSSPFFGTMNTEAFF. CDR3 coding DNA: TGTGCCAGCAGCTCCCCCTTCTTTGGCACCATGAACACTGAAGCTTTCTTT.

This chain uses TRBV18 with TRBJ2-7; 8 nucleotides match TRBD1. The trim removed 6 bases at V and 4 bases at J, leaving 5 bases unmatched. This CDR3 spans 13 amino acids. Looked up from germline, CDR1 is KGHSH and CDR2 is LQKENI. The CDR3 nucleotides read TGTGCCAGCTCGCCAGGGGGCGGATACGAGCAGTACTTC. Protein sequence: CASSPGGGYEQYF.

This chain joins TRBV19 and TRBJ1-1, with D perhaps TRBD1 (6 bases). There are 14 residues in the CDR3. V lost 5 bases and J 6 bases, leaving 16 bases between the germline ends. From germline, CDR1 is LNHDA and CDR2 SQIVND (reference sequence). For the CDR3, the DNA is TGTGCCAGTAGTTCGACAGGTGCGGGCGCTGAAGCTTTCTTT. Encoded protein: CASSSTGAGAEAFF. Complete variable domain (other parts from reference TRBV19 and TRBJ1-1): DGGITQSPKYLFRKEGQNVTLSCEQNLNHDAMYWYRQDPGQGLRLIYYSQIVNDFQKGDIAEGYSVSREKKESFPLTVTSAQKNPTAFYLCASSSTGAGAEAFFGQGTRLTVV.

The gene calls are TRBV5-1 and TRBJ2-3, with 10 bases identical to TRBD1. This CDR3 is 16 amino acids long. With 3 bases clipped from V and 1 base from J, the junction kept 5 bases outside the gene matches. Per germline, CDR1 SGHRS and CDR2 YFSETQ. The CDR3 spells CASSSGQGRGTDTQYF. The CDR3 coding sequence is TGCGCCAGCAGCTCGGGACAGGGGAGGGGCACAGATACGCAGTATTTT.

The chain links TRBV5-5 to TRBJ1-1; 7 positions agree with TRBD1. J lost 2 bases, V lost 3 bases, and 4 bases had no gene match. The germline gives CDR1 SGHKS, CDR2 YYEKEE (reference sequence). The CDR3 has 14 residues. The DNA of the CDR3 is TGTGCCAGCAGCTATCGGACAGGCAACACTGAAGCTTTCTTT. Protein product: CASSYRTGNTEAFF.

The chain is built from TRBV29-1 and TRBJ2-5, with 8 bases identical to TRBD1. The J call may not be correct, given that the DNA end is closer to TRBJ2-7. This CDR3 has 13 amino acids. From germline, CDR1 is SQVTM and CDR2 ANQGSEA. In nucleotides, the CDR3 is TGCAGCGGACTTCTTGGACAGGGCGCCGAGCAGTACTTC. Its translation: CSGLLGQGAEQYF.

This clone was seen only once. The same CDR3 is also encoded by other DNA sequences in this sample. The J gene is TRBJ2-1, the V gene TRBV11-3, with 8 bases identical to TRBD1. The CDR3 runs to 13 residues. Germline V gene sequence: CDR1 SGHNT, CDR2 YENEEA. V lost 10 bases to trimming and J lost 9 bases; unmatched junction nucleotides: 11. The CDR3 loop is CATQTGDSGEQFF. In DNA form, the CDR3 reads TGTGCCACCCAGACAGGGGATAGCGGTGAGCAGTTCTTC.

The rearrangement uses TRBV18 and TRBJ2-5, with 7 positions matching TRBD1. Trimming cost V 2 bases and J 5 bases; bases outside gene matches: 5. CDR1 and CDR2 (germline): KGHSH, LQKENI. The CDR3 loop spans 14 amino acids. As DNA, the CDR3 is TGTGCCAGCTCACCAGAGACAGGGCAGGAGACCCAGTACTTC. It yields the protein CASSPETGQETQYF.

The chain has TRBV19 and TRBJ1-5, with TRBD1 matching over 7 bases. The V gene's germline CDR1 is LNHDA and CDR2 SQIVND (reference sequence). The CDR3 totals 15 residues. V lost 5 bases, J lost 2 bases, and 6 bases stayed unmatched. CDR3 residues: CASSGSTGRNQPQHF. The DNA of the CDR3 is TGTGCCAGTAGTGGGTCGACAGGGCGCAATCAGCCCCAGCATTTT.

Remarks on this clone: Other DNA sequences in the same sample also yield this CDR3. The rearrangement joins TRBV9 to TRBJ2-7; a weak D match, TRBD1 (5 bases). The CDR3 runs 15 residues. Per the germline V gene, CDR1 is SGDLS and CDR2 is YYNGEE. With 2 bases removed from V and 4 bases from J, the gap between germline ends came to 16 bases. CDR3 nucleotide sequence: TGTGCCAGCAGCGTGGCTGTGCAGGGCTTTTACGAGCAGTACTTC. This sequence encodes CASSVAVQGFYEQYF.